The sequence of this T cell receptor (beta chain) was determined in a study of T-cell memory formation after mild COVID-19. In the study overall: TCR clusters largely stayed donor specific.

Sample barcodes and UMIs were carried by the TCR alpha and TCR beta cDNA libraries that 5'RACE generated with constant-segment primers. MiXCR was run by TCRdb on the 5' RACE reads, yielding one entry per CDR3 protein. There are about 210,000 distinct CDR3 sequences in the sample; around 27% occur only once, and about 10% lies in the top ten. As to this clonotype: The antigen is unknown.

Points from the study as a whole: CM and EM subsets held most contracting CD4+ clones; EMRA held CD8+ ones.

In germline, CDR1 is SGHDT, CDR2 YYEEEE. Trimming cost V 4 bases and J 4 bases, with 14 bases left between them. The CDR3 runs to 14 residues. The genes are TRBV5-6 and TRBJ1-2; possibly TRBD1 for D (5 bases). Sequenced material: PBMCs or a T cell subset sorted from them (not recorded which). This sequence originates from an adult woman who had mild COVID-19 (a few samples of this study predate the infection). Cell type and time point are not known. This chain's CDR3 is CASSLDSILYGYTF. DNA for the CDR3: TGTGCCAGCAGCCTAGACAGTATTCTCTATGGCTACACCTTC. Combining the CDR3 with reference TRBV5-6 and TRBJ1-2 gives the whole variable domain DAGVTQSPTHLIKTRGQQVTLRCSPKSGHDTVSWYQQALGQGPQFIFQYYEEEERQRGNFPDRFSGHQFPNYSSELNVNALLLGDSALYLCASSLDSILYGYTFGSGTRLTVV.